This T cell receptor (beta chain) comes out of a study of identical twins. Study findings and constraints: Twins' excess sharing was less marked for out-of-frame beta sequences.

This clonotype was found many times. Its specificity is not known. This CDR3 has 16 residues. CDR1 is SEHNR and CDR2 is FQNEAQ in the germline V gene (reference sequence). V was shortened by 5 bases and J by 2 bases, with 18 bases between the two germline ends. TCRdb re-called the 5' RACE reads with MiXCR, one entry per CDR3 protein. The top ten clones hold about 12% of a sample with about 790,000 distinct CDR3 sequences, about 18% of them seen once. This sample also appeared in a second study, on T cells expressing NK-cell markers. That report adds: Seropositivity for HCMV was found in most of the eight sequenced donors, with one seronegative.

J is TRBJ1-1 and V is TRBV7-9, with D possibly being TRBD1 (5 bases). Sequenced sample: PBMCs. The source is a woman between 18 and 30 years old in good health. The CDR3 sequence is CASSHRDGLVNTEAFF. CDR3 in DNA: TGTGCCAGCAGCCACCGGGACGGCTTGGTCAACACTGAAGCTTTCTTT. The complete variable domain, with remaining parts taken from reference TRBV7-9 and TRBJ1-1, reads DTGVSQNPRHKITKRGQNVTFRCDPISEHNRLYWYRQTLGQGPEFLTYFQNEAQLEKSRLLSDRFSAERPKGSFSTLEIQRTEQGDSAMYLCASSHRDGLVNTEAFFGQGTRLTVV.